One T cell receptor beta chain is described in this entry. Its antigen is unknown. The sample comes from a study of siplizumab effects on memory and regulatory T cells. Study results and limitations: Proliferating Tregs' suppressive function in siplizumab cultures went unconfirmed. The authors mapped only a minor fraction of alloreactive clones to unstimulated subsets. Naive T cells apparently outstripped memory cells in diversity and seemed major alloresponse contributors. The authors could not assign a naive or memory phenotype to roughly 75-95% of proliferating CD4+ or CD8+ clones.

Sequencing was performed with immunoSEQ multiplex PCR; in TCRdb, only in-frame clones are kept and a portion is missing. Found here are nearly 85,000 clones, 85% to 95% of them singletons; the top ten hold 15% to 20%. The CDR3 length is 15 residues. Trimming cost V 6 bases and J 3 bases, with 18 bases left between them. Germline assignment: CDR1 MDHEN and CDR2 SYDVKM. The chain employs TRBV28 and TRBJ2-7, with TRBD2 as a possible D gene (6 bases). The sequence came from a human donor in good health. The sequencing input was CD8+ T cells sorted from blood. The CDR3 region has the DNA TGTGCCAGCAGCCGAGACCGAGCGGGTGGCTACGAGCAGTACTTC. Translated: CASSRDRAGGYEQYF.